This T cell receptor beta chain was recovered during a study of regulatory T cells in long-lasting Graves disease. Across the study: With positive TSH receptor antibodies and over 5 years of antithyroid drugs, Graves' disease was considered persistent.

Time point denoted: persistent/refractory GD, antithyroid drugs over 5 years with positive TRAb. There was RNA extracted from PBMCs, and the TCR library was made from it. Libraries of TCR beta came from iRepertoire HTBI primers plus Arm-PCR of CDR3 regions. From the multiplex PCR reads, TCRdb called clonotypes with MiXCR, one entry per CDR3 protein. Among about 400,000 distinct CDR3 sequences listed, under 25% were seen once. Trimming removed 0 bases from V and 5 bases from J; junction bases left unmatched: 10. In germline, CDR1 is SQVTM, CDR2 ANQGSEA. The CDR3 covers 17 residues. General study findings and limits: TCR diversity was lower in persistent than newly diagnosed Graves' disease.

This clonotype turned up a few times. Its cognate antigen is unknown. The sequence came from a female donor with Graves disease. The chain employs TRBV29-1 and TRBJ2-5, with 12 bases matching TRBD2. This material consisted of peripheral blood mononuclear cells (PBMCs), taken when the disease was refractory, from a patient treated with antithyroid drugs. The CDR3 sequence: CSVEDPSGRARVETQYF. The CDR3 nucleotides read TGCAGCGTTGAAGATCCTAGCGGGAGGGCCCGTGTGGAGACCCAGTACTTC.